The rows below give T cell receptor beta chains drawn from one sample of a study of graft-versus-host responses after intestinal transplantation. Profiling relied on immunoSEQ multiplex PCR, and the TCRdb table lists in-frame clones only, not all of them. The table has over 65,000 clones, 92% seen once. The source was PBMCs, collected 98 days after intestinal transplantation. The receptors derive from a human patient who received an intestinal transplant, so some T cells may come from the graft donor. Both conserved end residues are part of each CDR3.

>TRBV5-1|TRBJ1-1
CASSVQSNTEAFF
>TRBV7-3|TRBJ2-1
CASSSRQFF
>TRBV27|TRBJ1-5
CASSLSITSNQPQHF
>TRBV7-3|TRBJ2-5
CASSSGGAGETQYF
>TRBV4-1|TRBJ1-1
CASTRQGEAFF
>TRBV9|TRBJ1-4
CASSVARGQGLNEKLFF
>TRBV5-1|TRBJ1-6
CASSLGRDPGDSPLHF
>TRBV10-3|TRBJ2-7
CATGEDLYEQYF
>TRBV6-5|TRBJ1-2
CASSYGGEYGYTF
>TRBV5-1|TRBJ1-2
CASSLTGDRGYTF
>TRBV7-9|TRBJ1-1
CASSPSGRSMNTEAFF
>TRBV21-1|TRBJ1-1
CASSAQGAEAFF
>TRBV27|TRBJ1-2
CASSLSGGKNYGYTF
>TRBV4-1|TRBJ2-6
CASSQGDPF
>TRBV6-5|TRBJ1-6
CASSYERSPYNSPLHF
>TRBV5-1|TRBJ2-3
CASSPGLVADTQYF
>TRBV19|TRBJ2-7
CASSIRDRGLNEQYF
>TRBV19|TRBJ2-3
CASSIWGTDTQYF
>TRBV6-5|TRBJ1-3
CASSAPSGNTIYF
>TRBV7-9|.
CASSLGTQGPEQYF
>TRBV6-5|TRBJ2-1
CASSYSNEQFF
>TRBV4-1|TRBJ2-5
CASSLRVQGETQYF
>TRBV5-1|TRBJ2-7
CASSSRGSSYEQYF
>TRBV5-5|TRBJ2-3
CASSLGPGSTDTQYF
>TRBV30|TRBJ1-2
CAWSVLKGQGNGYTF
>TRBV7-9|TRBJ1-2
CASSLGVLGRGDNYGYTF
>TRBV19|TRBJ1-5
CASSIERGFSNQPQHF
>TRBV4-2|TRBJ2-3
CASSQGAGGGTDTQYF
>TRBV6-5|TRBJ2-3
CASSDSGPDTQYF
>TRBV2|TRBJ1-1
CASRGLEAFF
>TRBV6-1|TRBJ2-1
CASSETPGNEQFF
>TRBV5-4|TRBJ2-2
CASRTGKPNTGELFF
>TRBV4-1|TRBJ2-3
CASSQDLWLREVADTQYF
>TRBV5-5|TRBJ2-5
CASSLSDGQRYQETQYF
>TRBV19|TRBJ2-7
CATASGGAYEQYF
>TRBV5-1|TRBJ2-1
CASSVPDNEQFF
>TRBV6-4|TRBJ2-6
CASSGTGTSGANVLTF
>TRBV6-5|TRBJ2-3
CASSSNISPTDTQYF
>TRBV11-2|TRBJ2-2
CASSLGTGIGELFF